What follows describes a single TCR beta chain. Which antigen it targets is not known. Per-nucleotide qualities are absent, and no much larger clonotype sits a single base away. For TCRbeta CDR3 sequencing, genomic DNA was extracted from sorted cells using the QIAGEN DNeasy Blood and Tissue Kit. High-throughput TCRbeta CDR3 sequencing, which included PCR amplification with bias correction and internal controls, was done commercially through immunoSEQ. The authors' pipeline ran thus. A unique productive TCRbeta sequence was defined by the CDR3 nucleotide sequence when primers matched, and otherwise by the CDR3 amino acid sequence together with the Vbeta and Jbeta genes. To correct for sorting error, sequences found in more than one sorted population at a frequency ratio of 2:1 or less were discarded, and the remaining shared sequences were assigned to the population with the higher frequency. Donor-reactive sequences were defined as at least 5-fold expanded in CFSE-low cells versus unstimulated cells, with frequency of at least 0.01% in CFSE-low cells. Jensen-Shannon divergence, calculated on the top 100 TCRbeta sequences ranked by frequency, was used to quantify repertoire divergence. For any sample with multiple sequencing runs, sorting error was corrected in each run separately before the runs were pooled. The source is immuneACCESS, and TCRdb retained only in-frame sequences with V and J called. Part of the clones is not carried over; for the studies checked, unresolved V genes explain less than half of this, and the remainder is unexplained. The D gene and trimming were derived from the DNA, and the V and J assignments and clone size from that table. Within this sample are 65,000 or so clones, with approximately 87% of them counted one time only. The ten largest clones represent approximately 3.9% of the sample.

The entry originates in a study of Tregs in tolerant kidney transplant recipients (dated by TCRdb to between 2018 and 2021). Some background on the complete study: The study used TCRbeta sequencing to identify donor-specific regulatory T cells before combined kidney and bone marrow transplantation, then tracked those cells after transplant. Broader findings and caveats from the paper: For some patients the PCR primers changed over time, which made it impossible to compare the samples from those patients at the nucleotide level. Biological reproducibility was not directly assessed, although technical replication error appeared to be minimal. Expanding Tregs with activated donor B cells appeared to identify the most biologically relevant and donor-specific TCRbeta repertoire. Donor-specific Treg expansion was found to exceed global Treg expansion in tolerant patients, suggesting antigen-driven rather than nonspecific expansion. The study was constrained by small patient numbers, and validation of the findings is required in larger populations and under other immunosuppression protocols.

Counted from cysteine to phenylalanine, this CDR3 has 17 amino acids. The CDR3 DNA has 51 bases and is translated from base 1. CDR1 LNHDA and CDR2 SQIVND are derived from the germline V gene (reference sequence). V loses 5 bases of germline sequence and J loses 1 base, and the interval between the two ends is 18 bases. In the paper's terms, the time point label means: 6 months after combined kidney and bone marrow transplant. The transplants used related donors along with nonmyeloablative bone marrow transplantation, and in the human trials mixed chimerism was transient. Unstimulated Tregs (CD4+CD25+CD127-), CD4+ non-Tregs (CD4+CD25-), CD4 and CD8 cells were FACS-sorted from thawed PBMCs. Patients were a few combined kidney and bone marrow transplant recipients from the ITN036ST trial, and only these trial subjects had samples available. Healthy control blood was separated into PBMCs by Ficoll density gradient and cryopreserved, and patient PBMCs were collected both before and after transplant.

This sequence uses TRBV19 and TRBJ1-5; perhaps TRBD1 is the D gene, with 6 bases matching. The source is a human patient who received a combined kidney and bone marrow transplant. After a transplant, some of the T cells may come from the graft donor. Sequences were derived from CD4+ T cells from blood (PBMCs), sampled 6 months after the transplant. For the CDR3, the sequence is CASSPPGGPASNQPQHF. The DNA is as follows: TGTGCCAGTAGTCCCCCTGGGGGCCCCGCCAGCAATCAGCCCCAGCATTTT.